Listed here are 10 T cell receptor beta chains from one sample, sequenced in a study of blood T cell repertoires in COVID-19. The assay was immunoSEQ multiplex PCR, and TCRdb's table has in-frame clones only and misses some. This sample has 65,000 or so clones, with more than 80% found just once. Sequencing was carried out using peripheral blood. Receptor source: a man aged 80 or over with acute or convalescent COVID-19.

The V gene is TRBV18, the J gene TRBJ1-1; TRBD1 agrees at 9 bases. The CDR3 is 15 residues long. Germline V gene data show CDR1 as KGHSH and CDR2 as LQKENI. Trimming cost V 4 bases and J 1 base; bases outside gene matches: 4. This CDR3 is CASSQQTGGNTEAFF. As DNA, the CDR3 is TGTGCCAGCTCACAACAGACAGGGGGGAACACTGAAGCTTTCTTT.

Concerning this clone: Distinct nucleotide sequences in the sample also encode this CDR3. CDR3 sequence: CASSQGPGGTDTQYF. Written as DNA, the CDR3 is TGCGCCAGCAGCCAAGGGCCCGGGGGCACAGATACGCAGTATTTT. This chain links TRBV4-1 with TRBJ2-3; D might be TRBD2 (5 bases). Between the trimmed V and J ends, which lost 1 base and 1 base, there was a span of 9 bases. The V gene's germline CDR1 is MGHRA and CDR2 YSYEKL. CDR3 length equals 15 residues.

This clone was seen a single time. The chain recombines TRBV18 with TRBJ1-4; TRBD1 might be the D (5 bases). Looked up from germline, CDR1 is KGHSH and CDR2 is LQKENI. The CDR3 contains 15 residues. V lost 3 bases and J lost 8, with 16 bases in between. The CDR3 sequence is CASSPSGGVREKLFF. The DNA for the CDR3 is TGTGCCAGCTCACCTTCCGGGGGAGTAAGGGAAAAACTGTTTTTT. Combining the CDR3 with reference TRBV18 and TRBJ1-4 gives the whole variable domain NAGVMQNPRHLVRRRGQEARLRCSPMKGHSHVYWYRQLPEEGLKFMVYLQKENIIDESGMPKERFSAEFPKEGPSILRIQQVVRGDSAAYFCASSPSGGVREKLFFGSGTQLSVL.

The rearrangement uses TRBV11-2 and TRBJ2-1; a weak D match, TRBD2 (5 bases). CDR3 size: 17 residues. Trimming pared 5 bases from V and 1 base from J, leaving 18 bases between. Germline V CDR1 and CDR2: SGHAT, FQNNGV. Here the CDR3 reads CASSLPRGTISYNEQFF. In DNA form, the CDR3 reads TGTGCCAGCAGCCTACCTCGGGGTACCATTTCCTACAATGAGCAGTTCTTC.

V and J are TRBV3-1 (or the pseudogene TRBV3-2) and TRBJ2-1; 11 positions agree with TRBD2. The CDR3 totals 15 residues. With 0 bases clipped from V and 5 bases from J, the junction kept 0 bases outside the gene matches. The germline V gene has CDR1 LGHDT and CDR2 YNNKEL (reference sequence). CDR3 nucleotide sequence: TGTGCCAGCAGCCAAGAACTAGCGGGGGACAATGAGCAGTTCTTC. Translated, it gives CASSQELAGDNEQFF.

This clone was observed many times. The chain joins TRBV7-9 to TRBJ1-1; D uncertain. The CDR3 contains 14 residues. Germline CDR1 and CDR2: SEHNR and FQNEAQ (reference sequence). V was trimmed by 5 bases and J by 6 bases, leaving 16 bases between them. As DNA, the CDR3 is TGTGCCAGCAGCCGCGGGTCTCCTAACGCTGAAGCTTTCTTT. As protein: CASSRGSPNAEAFF.

The CDR3 spells CASSEAAIAGGLTDTQYF. In DNA form, the CDR3 reads TGTGCCAGCAGTGAAGCGGCTATTGCGGGGGGACTCACAGATACGCAGTATTTT. V is TRBV6-1 and J is TRBJ2-3; TRBD2 agrees at 8 bases. V was pared by 0 bases and J by 2 bases, with 10 bases of the junction left unmatched. CDR3 size: 18 residues. Per the germline V gene, CDR1 is MNHNS and CDR2 is SASEGT.

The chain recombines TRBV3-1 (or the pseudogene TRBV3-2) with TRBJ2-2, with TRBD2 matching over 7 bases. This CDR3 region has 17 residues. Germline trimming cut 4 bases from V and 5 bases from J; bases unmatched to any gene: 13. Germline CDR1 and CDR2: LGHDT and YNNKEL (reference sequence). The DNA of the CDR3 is TGTGCCAGCAGCCCCGGGTGGGGCAGCGGGACGACCGGGGAGCTGTTTTTT. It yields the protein CASSPGWGSGTTGELFF.

CDR3 in amino acids: CASSPFSAGDTEAFF. CDR3 nucleotide sequence: TGTGCCAGCAGCCCATTTTCAGCAGGGGACACTGAAGCTTTCTTT. The chain links TRBV7-6 to TRBJ1-1; weak D call: TRBD1 (6 bases). Trimming took 5 bases from V and 3 from J, leaving 16 bases between them. Germline CDR1 and CDR2: SGHVS and FNYEAQ. The CDR3 sequence is 15 residues long. The whole variable domain, filled in from reference TRBV7-6 and TRBJ1-1, reads GAGVSQSPRYKVTKRGQDVALRCDPISGHVSLYWYRQALGQGPEFLTYFNYEAQQDKSGLPNDRFSAERPEGSISTLTIQRTEQRDSAMYRCASSPFSAGDTEAFFGQGTRLTVV.

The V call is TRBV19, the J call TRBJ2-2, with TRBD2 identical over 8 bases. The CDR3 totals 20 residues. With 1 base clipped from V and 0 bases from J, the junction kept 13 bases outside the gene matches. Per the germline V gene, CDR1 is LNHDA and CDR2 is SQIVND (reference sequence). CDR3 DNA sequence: TGTGCCAGTAGTATAGTTGCGGGGGGCAGCCTTGTCGCGAACACCGGGGAGCTGTTTTTT. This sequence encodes CASSIVAGGSLVANTGELFF.